The 12 T cell receptor beta chains given below trace back to one sample, sequenced in a study of a mutant IDH1 vaccine in newly diagnosed glioma. The sample's time point: week 5, during vaccination. The investigators gave 300 ug of mutant IDH1 20-mer peptide in each vaccine dose, together with topical imiquimod. These TCRs are of unknown antigen specificity. Method: immunoSEQ multiplex PCR; TCRdb's copy keeps in-frame clones and lacks some. The sample shows roughly 62,000 clones, around 80% of them seen only once. The material sequenced was PBMCs, taken from a glioma patient whose treatment included an IDH1 peptide vaccine. Receptors were obtained from a woman aged 45-65 years with glioma.

This clone was counted between two and nine times. This sequence joins TRBV6-5 and TRBJ2-2; D ambiguous. In germline, CDR1 is MNHEY, CDR2 SVGAGI. V was shortened by 0 bases and J by 5 bases, with 13 bases between the two germline ends. The CDR3 sequence is 16 residues long. The CDR3 is CASSYSTAAATGELFF. CDR3 DNA: TGTGCCAGCAGTTACTCGACGGCCGCGGCTACCGGGGAGCTGTTTTTT.

There are a few counts of this clone. The chain carries TRBV20-1 and TRBJ1-1; D not resolved. The CDR3 is 11 amino acids. Germline CDR1 reads DFQATT; CDR2 reads SNEGSKA (reference sequence). The ends were cut back, 4 bases at V and 4 bases at J, with 7 bases in the middle. CDR3 in amino acids: CSAKLTTEAFF. The CDR3 region has the DNA TGCAGTGCTAAGCTTACCACTGAAGCTTTCTTT.

The gene calls are TRBV5-1 and TRBJ2-5, with D possibly matching TRBD1 (6 bases). The J call may be incorrect, as the DNA end agrees better with TRBJ2-7. The CDR3 totals 13 residues. In germline, CDR1 is SGHRS, CDR2 YFSETQ. The CDR3: CASSQGPPYEQYF. CDR3 DNA sequence: TGCGCCAGCTCACAGGGTCCACCCTACGAGCAGTACTTC.

This clone was seen a handful of times. The V gene is TRBV29-1, the J gene TRBJ2-1, with D maybe TRBD1 (6 bases). V lost 4 bases to trimming and J lost 1 base, with 14 bases between them. Germline loops: CDR1 SQVTM, CDR2 ANQGSEA. There are 15 residues in the CDR3. The CDR3 coding sequence is TGCAGCGTTGGAAAGGGGGACGGGTCCTACAATGAGCAGTTCTTC. Amino acids: CSVGKGDGSYNEQFF.

The chain links TRBV4-3 to TRBJ1-4, with a tentative D call TRBD1 (5 bases). The CDR3 is made up of 15 amino acids. V gave up 0 bases and J gave up 6 bases, with 11 bases separating them. Germline V gives CDR1 LGHNA, CDR2 YSLEER. CDR3 in amino acids: CASSQEGEEDEKLFF. CDR3 in DNA: TGCGCCAGCAGCCAAGAAGGGGAGGAAGATGAAAAACTGTTTTTT.

CDR3 sequence: CASRVRGGGNEQFF. DNA for the CDR3: TGCGCCAGCAGGGTCCGGGGGGGTGGCAATGAGCAGTTCTTC. The chain is built from TRBV10-2 and TRBJ2-1; 8 bases fit TRBD2. Germline-derived CDR1 and CDR2 are WSHSY and SAAADI. This CDR3 has 14 amino acids. V dropped 6 bases and J dropped 6; count of bases not matched to a gene: 7.

The genes are TRBV5-4 and TRBJ1-6; tentative D call: TRBD1 (5 bases). Trimming cost V 4 bases and J 0 bases, with 14 bases left between them. This CDR3 is built from 17 residues. Germline V gene data show CDR1 as SGHNT and CDR2 as YYREEE (reference sequence). The CDR3 loop is CASSLGTPSSYNSPLHF. In nucleotides, the CDR3 is TGTGCCAGCAGCCTAGGGACGCCGAGCTCCTATAATTCACCCCTCCACTTT. Using reference TRBV5-4 and TRBJ1-6 for the parts outside the CDR3, the full variable domain is ETGVTQSPTHLIKTRGQQVTLRCSSQSGHNTVSWYQQALGQGPQFIFQYYREEENGRGNFPPRFSGLQFPNYSSELNVNALELDDSALYLCASSLGTPSSYNSPLHFGNGTRLTVT.

The chain employs TRBV28 and TRBJ1-6; D remains unclear. CDR1 and CDR2 (germline): MDHEN, SYDVKM. This CDR3 has 15 residues. V was trimmed by 8 bases and J by 5 bases, leaving 16 bases between them. The CDR3, as DNA: TGTGCCAGCCGAATCCCCTGGGAACATAATTCACCCCTCCACTTT. The encoded protein is CASRIPWEHNSPLHF.

The genes are TRBV28 and TRBJ1-2; no clear D gene. V was pared by 1 base and J by 4 bases, with 7 bases between. The CDR3 spans 13 residues. Germline assignment: CDR1 MDHEN and CDR2 SYDVKM. In nucleotides, the CDR3 is TGTGCCAGCAGTTTATCCACGGCCTATGGCTACACCTTC. Protein: CASSLSTAYGYTF.

The chain combines TRBV9 with TRBJ2-1; TRBD2 is a possible D gene (6 bases). The CDR3 is 17 amino acids. Germline lookup yields CDR1 SGDLS and CDR2 YYNGEE. Trimming removed 4 bases at V and 4 bases at J, with 21 bases between. This CDR3 is CASSPSPDPLAYNEQFF. The CDR3 bases are TGTGCCAGCAGCCCTTCACCCGACCCCCTAGCGTACAATGAGCAGTTCTTC.

The chain couples TRBV4-3 to TRBJ1-1, with D unresolved. Germline V gene data show CDR1 as LGHNA and CDR2 as YSLEER. The CDR3 covers 15 residues. V was pared by 0 bases and J by 5 bases, with 13 bases between. The CDR3 bases are TGCGCCAGCAGCCAAGATCCAGGAGGGCAAACTGAAGCTTTCTTT. Residues: CASSQDPGGQTEAFF.

The J gene is TRBJ2-7, the V gene TRBV5-1; D uncertain. The length of the CDR3 is 14 residues. The V gene lost 5 bases and the J gene lost 0 bases, with 12 bases spanning the gap. Germline assignment: CDR1 SGHRS and CDR2 YFSETQ. This CDR3 reads CASRVQASSYEQYF. The CDR3 DNA reads TGCGCCAGCAGAGTACAAGCTTCCTCCTACGAGCAGTACTTC. Drawing the rest from reference TRBV5-1 and TRBJ2-7, the complete variable domain is KAGVTQTPRYLIKTRGQQVTLSCSPISGHRSVSWYQQTPGQGLQFLFEYFSETQRNKGNFPGRFSGRQFSNSRSEMNVSTLELGDSALYLCASRVQASSYEQYFGPGTRLTVT.